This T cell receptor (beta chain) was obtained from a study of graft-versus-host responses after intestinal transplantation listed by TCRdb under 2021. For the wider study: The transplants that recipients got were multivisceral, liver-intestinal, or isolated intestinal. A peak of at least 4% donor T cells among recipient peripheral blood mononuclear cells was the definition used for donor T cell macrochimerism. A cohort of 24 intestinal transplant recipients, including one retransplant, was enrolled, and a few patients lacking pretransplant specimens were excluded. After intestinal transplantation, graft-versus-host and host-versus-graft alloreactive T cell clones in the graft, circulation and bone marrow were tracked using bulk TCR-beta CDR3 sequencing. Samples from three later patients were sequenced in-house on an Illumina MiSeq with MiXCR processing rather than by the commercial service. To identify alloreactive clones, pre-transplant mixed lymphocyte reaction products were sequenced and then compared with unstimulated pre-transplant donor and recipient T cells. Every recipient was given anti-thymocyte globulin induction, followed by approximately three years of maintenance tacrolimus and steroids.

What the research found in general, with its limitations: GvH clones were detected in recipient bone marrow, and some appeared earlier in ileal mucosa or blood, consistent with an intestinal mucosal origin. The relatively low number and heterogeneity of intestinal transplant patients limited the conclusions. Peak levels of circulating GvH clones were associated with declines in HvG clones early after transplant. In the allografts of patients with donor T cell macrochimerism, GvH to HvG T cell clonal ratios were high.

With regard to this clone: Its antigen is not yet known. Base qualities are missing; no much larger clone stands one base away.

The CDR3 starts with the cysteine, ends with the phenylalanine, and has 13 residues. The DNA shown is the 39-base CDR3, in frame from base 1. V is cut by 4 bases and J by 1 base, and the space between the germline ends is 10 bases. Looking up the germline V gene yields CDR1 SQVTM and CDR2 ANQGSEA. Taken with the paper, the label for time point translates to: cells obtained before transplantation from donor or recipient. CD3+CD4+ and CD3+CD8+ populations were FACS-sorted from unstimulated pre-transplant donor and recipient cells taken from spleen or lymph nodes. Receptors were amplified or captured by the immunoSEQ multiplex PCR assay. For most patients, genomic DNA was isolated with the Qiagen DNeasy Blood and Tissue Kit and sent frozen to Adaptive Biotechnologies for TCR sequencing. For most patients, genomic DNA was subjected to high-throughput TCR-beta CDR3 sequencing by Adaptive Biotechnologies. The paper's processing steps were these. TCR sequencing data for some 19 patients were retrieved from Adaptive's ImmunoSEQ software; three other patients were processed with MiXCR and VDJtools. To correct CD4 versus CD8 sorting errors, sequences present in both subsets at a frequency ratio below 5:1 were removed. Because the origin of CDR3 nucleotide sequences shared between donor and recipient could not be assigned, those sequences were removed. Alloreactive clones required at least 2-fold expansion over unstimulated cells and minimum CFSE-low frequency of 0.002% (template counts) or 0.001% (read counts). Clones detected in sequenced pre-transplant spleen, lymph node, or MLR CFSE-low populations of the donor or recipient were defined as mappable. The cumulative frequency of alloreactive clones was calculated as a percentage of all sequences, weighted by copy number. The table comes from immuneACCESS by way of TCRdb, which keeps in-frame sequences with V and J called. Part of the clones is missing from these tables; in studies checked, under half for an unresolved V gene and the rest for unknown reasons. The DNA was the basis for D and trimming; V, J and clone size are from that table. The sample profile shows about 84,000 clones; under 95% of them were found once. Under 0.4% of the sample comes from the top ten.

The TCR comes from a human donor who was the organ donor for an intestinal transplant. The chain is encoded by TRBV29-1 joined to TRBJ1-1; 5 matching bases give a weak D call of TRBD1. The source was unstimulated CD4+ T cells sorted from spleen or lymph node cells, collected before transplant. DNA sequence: TGCAGCGTTGTAGGCAGGGCGAACACTGAAGCTTTCTTT. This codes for CSVVGRANTEAFF.